This T cell receptor (beta chain) appears in the sequencing data of a study of siplizumab effects on memory and regulatory T cells. The germline V gene has CDR1 SGDLS and CDR2 YYNGEE. V was pared by 5 bases and J by 5 bases, with 13 bases between. The CDR3 spans 13 residues. Regarding the study as a whole: Proliferating Tregs from siplizumab cultures lacked functional confirmation of suppression. Memory cells seemed less diverse than naive T cells, which seemed major alloresponse contributors. The alloreactive clones that mapped to unstimulated subsets made up only a minor fraction. Naive or memory phenotype assignment was not possible for roughly 80-97% of proliferating CD4+ or CD8+ clones.

As regards this clone: Its antigen is still unknown.

TCRdb keeps only in-frame clones here, not all; method: immunoSEQ multiplex PCR. This table has 65,000 to 85,000 clones, 93% appearing once. The rearrangement links TRBV9 to TRBJ2-5, with a weak D call TRBD2 (7 bases). This receptor was identified in a human donor in good health. What was sequenced was CD8+ T cells sorted from blood. This chain's CDR3 is CASRGSGGETQYF. CDR3 in DNA: TGTGCCAGCAGAGGTTCGGGGGGCGAGACCCAGTACTTC. Supplemented by reference TRBV9 and TRBJ2-5, the full variable domain reads DSGVTQTPKHLITATGQRVTLRCSPRSGDLSVYWYQQSLDQGLQFLIQYYNGEERAKGNILERFSAQQFPDLHSELNLSSLELGDSALYFCASRGSGGETQYFGPGTRLLVL.